This TCR beta chain was sequenced during a study of blood T cell repertoires in COVID-19. Study as a whole: PBMCs, B-cell-depleted T cells, or T cells were the source of the cDNA or gDNA that made up the material.

In the authors' workflow: Amplification of reference gene primers provided the estimated nucleated cell counts. Only in-frame clones appear in the TCRdb table, and some are missing; sequencing was by immunoSEQ multiplex PCR. V and J calls and clone size are as listed in that table; D and trimming were resolved from the DNA. Of about 82,000 clones in the sample, about 80% were seen once. The CDR3 contains 16 residues. Germline V gives CDR1 SEHNR, CDR2 FQNEAQ (reference sequence). The J segment lost 8 bases and the V segment lost 0 bases, leaving 9 bases of the junction unmatched. What was sequenced was peripheral blood. The chain couples TRBV7-9 to TRBJ1-2; 10 bases map to TRBD1. The origin of this receptor is a woman in her thirties or forties with active or convalescent COVID-19. CDR3 DNA sequence: TGTGCCAGCAGCTTAGCGACGGGACAGGGGAAAAGGGGCTACACCTTC. It codes for CASSLATGQGKRGYTF.